The T cell receptor (beta chain) under discussion was sequenced for a study of T cells in Graves' hyperthyroidism and ophthalmopathy. CDR3 size: 16 residues. Trimming shortened V by 0 bases and J by 13 bases, and 19 bases separated the two germline ends. Germline CDR1 ENHRY, CDR2 SYGVKD. Amplification targeted TCR beta CDR3 regions from RNA transcripts. RT-PCR in the first round (using the HTBI primer set) targeted the TCR CDR3. TCRdb reanalysed the multiplex PCR reads using MiXCR and keeps one entry per CDR3 protein. The sample lists 550,000 to 700,000 distinct CDR3 sequences, roughly 50% seen once, with under 20% in the top ten. Uncontrolled infection, other autoimmune disease, pregnancy or lactation disqualified patients from enrolment. Orbital computed tomography and thyroid ultrasound, together with serum TRAb and thyroxine and clinical symptoms, were used for diagnoses. Worth noting for this clonotype: Its antigen remains unknown.

Study-wide findings and caveats: Ophthalmopathy prediction by the model preceded onset by a median approximately six months.

Sequenced material: peripheral blood or thyroid tissue (not recorded which). The receptor's source is an adult woman with Graves' disease, either hyperthyroidism or ophthalmopathy (not recorded which). This chain uses TRBV10-3 with TRBJ1-6; D uncertain. The CDR3 sequence is CAISESLRDRLSPLHF. In DNA, the CDR3 is TGTGCCATCAGTGAGTCACTCCGAGATCGTCTTAGTCCCCTCCACTTT.